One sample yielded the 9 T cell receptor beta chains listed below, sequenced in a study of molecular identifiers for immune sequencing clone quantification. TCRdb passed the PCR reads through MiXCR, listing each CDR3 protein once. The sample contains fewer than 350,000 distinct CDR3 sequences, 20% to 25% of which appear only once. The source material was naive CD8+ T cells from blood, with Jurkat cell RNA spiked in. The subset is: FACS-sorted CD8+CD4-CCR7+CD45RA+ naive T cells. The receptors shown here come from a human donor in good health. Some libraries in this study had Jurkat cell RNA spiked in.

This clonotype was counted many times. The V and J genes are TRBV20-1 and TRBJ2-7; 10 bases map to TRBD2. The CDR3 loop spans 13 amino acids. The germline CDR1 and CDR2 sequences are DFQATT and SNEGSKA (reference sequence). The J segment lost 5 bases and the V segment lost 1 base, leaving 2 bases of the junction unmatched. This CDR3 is CSARASGSHEQYF. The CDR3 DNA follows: TGCAGTGCTAGAGCTAGCGGGAGTCACGAGCAGTACTTC.

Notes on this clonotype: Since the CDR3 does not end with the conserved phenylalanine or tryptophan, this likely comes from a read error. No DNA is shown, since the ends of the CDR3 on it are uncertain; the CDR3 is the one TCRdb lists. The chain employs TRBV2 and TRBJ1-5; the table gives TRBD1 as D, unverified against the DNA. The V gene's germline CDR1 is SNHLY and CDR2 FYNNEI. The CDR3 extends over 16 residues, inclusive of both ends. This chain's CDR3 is CASSETGILSNQPQHS.

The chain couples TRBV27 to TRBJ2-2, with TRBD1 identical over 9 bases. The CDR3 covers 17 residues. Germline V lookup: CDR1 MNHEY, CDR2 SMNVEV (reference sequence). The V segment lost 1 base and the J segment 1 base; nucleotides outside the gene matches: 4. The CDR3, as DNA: TGTGCCAGCAGTTTATTACCGGGACAGGGGAACACCGGGGAGCTGTTTTTT. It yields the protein CASSLLPGQGNTGELFF.

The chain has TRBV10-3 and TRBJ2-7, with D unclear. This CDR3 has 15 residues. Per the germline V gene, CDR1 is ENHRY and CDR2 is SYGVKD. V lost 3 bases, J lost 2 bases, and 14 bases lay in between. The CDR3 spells CAISEDISITYEQYF. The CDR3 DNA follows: TGTGCCATCAGTGAAGATATAAGCATCACCTACGAGCAGTACTTC.

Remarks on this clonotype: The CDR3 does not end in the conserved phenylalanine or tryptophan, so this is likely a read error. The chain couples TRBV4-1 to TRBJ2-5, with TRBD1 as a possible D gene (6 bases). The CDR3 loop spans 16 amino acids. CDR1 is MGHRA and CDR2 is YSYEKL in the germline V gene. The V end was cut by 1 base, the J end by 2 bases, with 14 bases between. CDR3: CASSQVPGVGQETQYC. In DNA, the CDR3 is TGCGCCAGCAGCCAAGTCCCAGGGGTCGGTCAAGAGACCCAGTACTGC.

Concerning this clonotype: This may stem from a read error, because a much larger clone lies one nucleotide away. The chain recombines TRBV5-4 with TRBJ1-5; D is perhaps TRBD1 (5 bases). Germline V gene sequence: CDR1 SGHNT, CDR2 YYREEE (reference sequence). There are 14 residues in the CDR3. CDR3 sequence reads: CASSKNDSDQPRHF. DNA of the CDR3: TGTGCCAGCAGCAAGAATGACAGCGATCAGCCCCGGCATTTT.

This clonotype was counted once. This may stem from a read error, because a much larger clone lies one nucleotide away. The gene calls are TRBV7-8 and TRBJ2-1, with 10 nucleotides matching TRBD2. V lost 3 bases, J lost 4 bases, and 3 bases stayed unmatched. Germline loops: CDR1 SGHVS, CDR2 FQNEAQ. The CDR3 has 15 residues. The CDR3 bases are TGTGCCAGCAGCTTTAGCGGGGGGACTTACAATGAGCAGTTCTTC. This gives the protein CASSFSGGTYNEQFF.

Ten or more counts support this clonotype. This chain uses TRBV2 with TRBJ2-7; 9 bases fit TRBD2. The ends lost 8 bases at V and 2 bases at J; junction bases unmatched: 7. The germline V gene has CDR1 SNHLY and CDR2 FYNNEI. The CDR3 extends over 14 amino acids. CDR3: CASATSSGAYEQYF. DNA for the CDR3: TGTGCCAGCGCTACGTCTAGCGGGGCCTACGAGCAGTACTTC. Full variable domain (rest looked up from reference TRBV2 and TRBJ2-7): EPEVTQTPSHQVTQMGQEVILRCVPISNHLYFYWYRQILGQKVEFLVSFYNNEISEKSEIFDDQFSVERPDGSNFTLKIRSTKLEDSAMYFCASATSSGAYEQYFGPGTRLTVT.

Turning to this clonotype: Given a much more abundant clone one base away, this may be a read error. CDR3 DNA sequence: TGTGCCACCAATGATACCGGGTACCCCTACGAGCAGTACTTC. It specifies CATNDTGYPYEQYF. The rearrangement uses TRBV24-1 and TRBJ2-7; D remains ambiguous. This CDR3 spans 14 amino acids. CDR1 is KGHDR and CDR2 is SFDVKD in the germline V gene.